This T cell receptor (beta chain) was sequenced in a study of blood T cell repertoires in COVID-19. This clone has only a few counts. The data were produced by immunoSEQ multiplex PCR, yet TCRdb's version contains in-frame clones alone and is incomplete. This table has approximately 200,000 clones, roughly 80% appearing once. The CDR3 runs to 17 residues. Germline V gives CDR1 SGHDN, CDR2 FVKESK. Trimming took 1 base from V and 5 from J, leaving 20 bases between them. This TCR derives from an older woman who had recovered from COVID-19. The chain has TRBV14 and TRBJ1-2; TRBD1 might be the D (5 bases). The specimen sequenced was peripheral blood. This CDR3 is CASSQGQGNDPWYGYTF. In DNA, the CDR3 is TGTGCCAGCAGCCAAGGGCAGGGAAACGATCCGTGGTATGGCTACACCTTC.